This T cell receptor beta chain was sequenced during a study of breast tumors, draining lymph nodes, adjacent tissues. TCRdb called the multiplex PCR reads again in MiXCR, with one record for every CDR3 protein. In the table there are approximately 180,000 distinct CDR3 sequences, more than 25% of which are singletons. Breast cancer patients provided tissue from their axillary draining lymph nodes. Regarding this clonotype: Its cognate antigen is unknown. The junction differs from germline at one of its ends, possibly a read error.

Broader study findings: The lymph node origin of tumor T cells was framed as consistent with a hypothesis, not demonstrated. Tumors had less TCR diversity than lymph nodes, more than nontumor tissue. Compared with basal-like, luminal-like tumors shared significantly more repertoire with nontumor tissue. Findings are consistent with lymph node origin and intratumoral expansion of most tumor T cells.

Germline V gives CDR1 WSHSY, CDR2 SAAADI. The CDR3 has 22 residues. What was sequenced was axillary lymph node tissue. V is TRBV10-2 and J is TRBJ2-3; 12 bases map to TRBD2. This TCR came from a female donor with breast cancer. Some clones in this sample may be carry-over from other donors' samples. The CDR3 is CASRESSGGKAGLAGGADTQYF. DNA for the CDR3: TGCGCCAGCAGAGAGTCGAGCGGTGGCAAGGCTGGGCTAGCGGGAGGGGCAGATACGCAGTACTTT.